These 24 T cell receptor beta chains were all obtained from the same sample, sequenced in a study of blood T cell repertoires in COVID-19. Assay: immunoSEQ multiplex PCR; the TCRdb copy retains only in-frame clones and omits some. The table has about 260,000 clones, about 89% seen once. The sample was peripheral blood. The source of these receptors is a woman in her 40s who had recovered from COVID-19.

This chain connects TRBV3-1 (or the pseudogene TRBV3-2) to TRBJ2-1; 8 nucleotides match TRBD2. Germline lookup yields CDR1 LGHDT and CDR2 YNNKEL (reference sequence). V lost 3 bases and J lost 7; bases outside the gene matches: 14. This CDR3 comprises 17 residues. In DNA, the CDR3 is TGTGCCAGCAGCCATTACCCCGGGACTAGAATTATAAATGAGCAGTTCTTC. Its translation is CASSHYPGTRIINEQFF.

This chain connects TRBV3-1 (or the pseudogene TRBV3-2) to TRBJ1-2, with a weak D call TRBD1 (6 bases). Germline lookup yields CDR1 LGHDT and CDR2 YNNKEL (reference sequence). The CDR3 spans 17 residues. Trimming stripped 0 bases from V and 0 bases from J, with 14 bases between. CDR3 protein: CASSQDHRVGPNYGYTF. The CDR3 DNA sequence: TGTGCCAGCAGCCAAGATCACAGGGTGGGACCTAACTATGGCTACACCTTC.

This chain's CDR3 is CASSLVTGMETQYF. Written as DNA, the CDR3 is TGCGCCAGCAGCTTGGTAACAGGGATGGAGACCCAGTACTTC. J is TRBJ2-5 and V is TRBV5-1; D may be TRBD1 (6 bases). V gave up 0 bases and J gave up 5 bases, with 11 bases separating them. Germline CDR1 and CDR2: SGHRS and YFSETQ. CDR3 size: 14 residues.

In DNA, the CDR3 is TGTGCCAGCAGCTTAGATCGGGAGGCAGGGGATGGCTACACCTTC. Translated, it gives CASSLDREAGDGYTF. V is TRBV11-3 and J is TRBJ1-2, with a weak D call TRBD1 (6 bases). Germline V gene sequence: CDR1 SGHNT, CDR2 YENEEA. V was shortened by 0 bases and J by 6 bases, with 14 bases between the two germline ends. The CDR3 has 15 residues.

The chain combines TRBV29-1 with TRBJ2-1; TRBD1 matches at 7 bases. The CDR3 loop spans 12 amino acids. J lost 8 bases, V lost 5 bases, and 6 bases had no gene match. Germline CDR1 SQVTM, CDR2 ANQGSEA. CDR3 amino acids: CSVSGQVDEQFF. As DNA, the CDR3 is TGCAGCGTTTCCGGACAGGTCGATGAGCAGTTCTTC.

V usage is TRBV3-1 (or the pseudogene TRBV3-2) and J usage is TRBJ2-3, with 9 nucleotides matching TRBD1. The CDR3 length is 14 residues. The V gene's germline CDR1 is LGHDT and CDR2 YNNKEL (reference sequence). Unmatched junction bases numbered 6, after V lost 4 bases and J lost 7 bases. DNA for the CDR3: TGTGCCAGCAGCCCCGGGACAGGGACCAATACGCAGTATTTT. Protein product: CASSPGTGTNTQYF.

The CDR3 bases are TGTGCCAGCTCACCATTCGTGGGACAGCAAGAGACCCAGTACTTC. Residues: CASSPFVGQQETQYF. This rearrangement joins TRBV18 to TRBJ2-5, with 7 bases fitting TRBD1. Germline V gene lookup returns CDR1 KGHSH and CDR2 LQKENI. J lost 2 bases, V lost 2 bases, and 5 bases had no gene match. The CDR3 loop spans 15 amino acids.

The chain carries TRBV7-8 and TRBJ2-1; 10 bases line up with TRBD1. CDR1 SGHVS and CDR2 FQNEAQ come from the germline V gene. This CDR3 comprises 16 residues. Losses at the gene ends were 3 bases for V and 4 bases for J; bases not matched to a gene: 6. CDR3 DNA: TGTGCCAGCAGCTTGATTCCGGGACAGGGGTACAATGAGCAGTTCTTC. Protein sequence: CASSLIPGQGYNEQFF. Filled out from reference TRBV7-8 and TRBJ2-1, the complete variable domain reads GAGVSQSPRYKVAKRGQDVALRCDPISGHVSLFWYQQALGQGPEFLTYFQNEAQLDKSGLPSDRFFAERPEGSVSTLKIQRTQQEDSAVYLCASSLIPGQGYNEQFFGPGTRLTVL.

The chain employs TRBV6-5 and TRBJ2-2, with D unclear. V was clipped by 7 bases and J by 0 bases, with 9 bases between them. Germline V gene sequence: CDR1 MNHEY, CDR2 SVGAGI. The CDR3 is 14 amino acids. CDR3: CASMLLTNTGELFF. The CDR3 DNA is TGTGCCAGCATGCTCCTAACGAACACCGGGGAGCTGTTTTTT.

The chain links TRBV10-3 to TRBJ1-5, with TRBD1 matching 7 bases. The germline CDR1 and CDR2 sequences are ENHRY and SYGVKD. V gave up 2 bases and J gave up 0 bases; unmatched junction bases: 4. There are 16 residues in the CDR3. The CDR3 reads CAISEEGQSSNQPQHF. The CDR3 coding sequence is TGTGCCATCAGTGAGGAGGGACAGAGTAGCAATCAGCCCCAGCATTTT.

The V and J genes are TRBV7-6 and TRBJ1-6; 8 bases match TRBD1. CDR3 length: 15 residues. CDR1 SGHVS and CDR2 FNYEAQ come from the germline V gene. V shed 1 base and J 8 bases; nucleotides not matched to a gene: 4. CDR3 region: CASSLGQGAYSPLHF. In DNA, the CDR3 is TGTGCCAGCAGCTTAGGGCAGGGGGCGTATTCACCCCTCCACTTT.

The CDR3 region has the DNA TGTGCCAGTAGTCCCACAGGGATAGCTAATGAAAAACTGTTTTTT. This translates into CASSPTGIANEKLFF. V gene TRBV19 combines with J gene TRBJ1-4, with D perhaps matching TRBD1 (6 bases). Looked up from germline, CDR1 is LNHDA and CDR2 is SQIVND (reference sequence). This CDR3 comprises 15 residues. The V end lost 5 bases, the J end lost 3 bases, and 13 bases lay between the germline ends.

The rearrangement uses TRBV7-3 and TRBJ2-1; 8 bases map to TRBD1. The V and J ends lost 1 base and 7 bases, in that order; junction bases with no gene match: 12. Per germline, CDR1 SGHTA and CDR2 FQGTGA. CDR3 length: 17 amino acids. In nucleotides, the CDR3 is TGTGCCAGCAGCTTAATAGGGCCAGGGGGCGCGGAGAATGAGCAGTTCTTC. This sequence encodes CASSLIGPGGAENEQFF.

V gene TRBV5-5 combines with J gene TRBJ2-3, with 8 bases lining up with TRBD2. V trimming: 0 bases; J trimming: 2 bases; junction bases outside the gene matches: 5. The CDR3 runs 16 residues. CDR1 is SGHKS and CDR2 is YYEKEE in the germline V gene (reference sequence). CDR3 sequence (DNA): TGTGCCAGCAGCTTGGGGCCAGCGGGGGTCACAGATACGCAGTATTTT. Translating it yields CASSLGPAGVTDTQYF.

This clone is a singleton in its sample. The V call is TRBV12-3 or TRBV12-4, the J call TRBJ1-6; perhaps TRBD1 as D (6 bases). This CDR3 comprises 13 residues. Between the trimmed V and J ends, which lost 5 bases and 8 bases, there was a span of 10 bases. CDR3 coding DNA: TGTGCCAGCAGTAATCAGGGGTATTCACCCCTCCACTTT. Its translation is CASSNQGYSPLHF.

This chain joins TRBV21-1 and TRBJ2-7; the D call TRBD2 from the table was never checked on the DNA. TRBV21-1 is recorded as a pseudogene. The CDR3 spans 15 residues. CDR3 DNA: TGTGCCAGCAGCCCCCCGTGGGGAGGGGCGTACGAGCAGTACTTC. It encodes CASSPPWGGAYEQYF.

This sequence joins TRBV2 and TRBJ2-2; the match to TRBD1 covers 7 bases. Germline V gives CDR1 SNHLY, CDR2 FYNNEI. The CDR3 extends over 15 amino acids. The ends lost 0 bases at V and 4 bases at J; junction bases unmatched: 2. The CDR3 nucleotides read TGTGCCAGCAGTGAAGCCCGGACAGGCACCGGGGAGCTGTTTTTT. Protein: CASSEARTGTGELFF.

The chain carries TRBV6-5 and TRBJ1-2; TRBD1 matches at 7 bases. CDR1 and CDR2 from the germline V gene are MNHEY and SVGAGI. The CDR3 covers 13 residues. The trim removed 2 bases at V and 6 bases at J, leaving 3 bases unmatched. CDR3 DNA sequence: TGTGCCAGCAGTTACGACAGGGTTGATGGCTACACCTTC. This sequence encodes CASSYDRVDGYTF.

The rearrangement links TRBV18 to TRBJ2-1, with D tentatively TRBD2 (5 bases). This CDR3 comprises 13 residues. The V gene lost 3 bases and the J gene lost 9 bases, with 12 bases spanning the gap. CDR1 is KGHSH, CDR2 LQKENI, per germline. The CDR3 DNA reads TGTGCCAGCTCACCGACTACTAAGCCTGAGCAGTTCTTC. This encodes CASSPTTKPEQFF.

This chain links TRBV5-4 with TRBJ1-4; weak D call: TRBD1 (6 bases). Germline V gene lookup returns CDR1 SGHNT and CDR2 YYREEE (reference sequence). Trimming removed 1 base from V and 1 base from J, with 8 bases in between. CDR3 length: 15 amino acids. The CDR3 nucleotides are TGTGCCAGCAGCTTGACAGGGCTAACTAATGAAAAACTGTTTTTT. This encodes CASSLTGLTNEKLFF.

The V gene is TRBV7-2, the J gene TRBJ1-1, with 7 nucleotides matching TRBD1. The CDR3 is 15 amino acids. The junction had 9 bases not matched to a gene; V was cut back by 2 bases and J by 6 bases. The germline CDR1 and CDR2 sequences are SGHTA and FQGNSA. For the CDR3, the DNA is TGTGCCAGCAGCTTACGACAGGGAGGTTTGTCTGAAGCTTTCTTT. Its translation is CASSLRQGGLSEAFF.

The CDR3 sequence is CAWSGGTVEAFF. CDR3 sequence (DNA): TGTGCCTGGAGTGGCGGGACAGTTGAAGCTTTCTTT. This chain joins TRBV30 and TRBJ1-1; 7 nucleotides align to TRBD1. Per germline, CDR1 GTSNPN and CDR2 SVGIG (reference sequence). The CDR3 loop spans 12 amino acids. The V segment lost 1 base and the J segment 7 bases; nucleotides outside the gene matches: 3.

This chain joins TRBV12-3 or TRBV12-4 and TRBJ1-1; D is unresolved. The CDR3 runs 13 residues. The V end was cut by 4 bases, the J end by 1 base, with 7 bases between. For the CDR3, the DNA is TGTGCCAGCAGTTCCCGAGGGAACACTGAAGCTTTCTTT. As protein: CASSSRGNTEAFF.

The chain combines TRBV7-2 with TRBJ1-2; 12 bases line up with TRBD1. The V segment lost 4 bases and the J segment 4 bases; nucleotides outside the gene matches: 4. CDR1 is SGHTA, CDR2 FQGNSA, per germline. The CDR3 runs 15 residues. Here the CDR3 reads CASSSPGQGAYGYTF. As DNA, the CDR3 is TGTGCCAGCAGCTCGCCGGGACAGGGGGCCTATGGCTACACCTTC.